Listed below are T cell receptor beta chains from one sample, sequenced in a study of T cells in Graves' hyperthyroidism and ophthalmopathy. Using its own MiXCR run on the multiplex PCR reads, TCRdb lists one record per CDR3 protein. The sample consists of approximately 330,000 distinct CDR3 sequences, about 21% of them appearing once. Sequenced material: blood. Receptor source: a woman in her 50s with Graves' hyperthyroidism. Both conserved end residues are part of each CDR3. The D gene is left open where the match is weak. Size is stated for part of the rows, as once, few or many counts, or as a class when the clone is expanded.

>many|TRBJ2-1|TRBV12-3/TRBV12-4|.
TGTGCCAGCAACCGAGGGTCGGGGTACAATGAGCAGTTCTTC
CASNRGSGYNEQFF
>few|TRBJ1-2|TRBV6-2/TRBV6-3|TRBD1
TGTGCCAGCAGGGCCCTAAACAGGGGAGTCGGCTATGGCTACACCTTC
CASRALNRGVGYGYTF
>.|TRBJ2-3|TRBV7-9|.
TGTGCCAGCAGCGCCCTAGTTTTGGATACGCAGTATTTT
CASSALVLDTQYF
>many|TRBJ1-5|TRBV18|.
TGTGCCAGCTCAAAAGGGGCGCAAGGCAATCAGCCCCAGCATTTT
CASSKGAQGNQPQHF
>many|TRBJ2-7|TRBV20-1|.
TGCAGTGCACGAAGGACACCGACCACCTACGAGCAGTACTTC
CSARRTPTTYEQYF
>many|TRBJ2-5|TRBV28|TRBD2
TGTGCCAGCAGTTTGGGGACTAGAGGGGGGGAGACCCAGTACTTC
CASSLGTRGGETQYF
>many|TRBJ2-7|TRBV3-1|.
TGTGCCAGCAGCAAGTCCGGGACCTCCTACGAGCAGTACTTC
CASSKSGTSYEQYF
>.|TRBJ2-3|TRBV2|TRBD2
TGTGCCAGCAGTGGGGGGACTAGCGGGGGCACAGATACGCAGTATTTT
CASSGGTSGGTDTQYF
>.|TRBJ1-4|TRBV30|TRBD1
TGTGCCTGGAGTGTTCTCGGGACAGGGTTTGAAAAACTGTTTTTT
CAWSVLGTGFEKLFF
>.|TRBJ2-1|TRBV11-2|.
TGTGCCAGCAGCTCGGTAGGTTATCCCGAGCAGTTCTTC
CASSSVGYPEQFF
>.|TRBJ1-1|TRBV18|.
TGTGCCAGCTCCCCCCGGCAGGGGCTTGAAACTTTCTTT
CASSPRQGLETFF
>few|TRBJ1-5|TRBV15|.
TGTGCCACCAGCAGCCAGAGATATAGCAATCAGCCCCAGCATTTT
CATSSQRYSNQPQHF
>few|TRBJ2-5|TRBV27|TRBD1
TGTGCCAGCAGTCCCAGGGGGACAGGGGGCCCACAAGGGACCCAGTACTTC
CASSPRGTGGPQGTQYF
>few|TRBJ2-7|TRBV10-3|.
TGTGCCATCAGCGGGACCTTCTACGAGCAGTACTTC
CAISGTFYEQYF
>.|TRBJ2-1|TRBV5-4|.
TGTGCCAGCAGCTTGGCCAACCAGGGCTACAATGAGCAGTTCTTC
CASSLANQGYNEQFF
>many|TRBJ1-5|TRBV27|.
TGTGCCAGCAGTTTTCAAGGGGGACAGCCCCAGCATTTT
CASSFQGGQPQHF
>many|TRBJ2-3|TRBV20-1|.
TGCAGTGCTAGAGATAAACGCAGAGATACGCAGTATTTT
CSARDKRRDTQYF
>many|TRBJ2-7|TRBV20-1|.
TGCAGTGCTAGAGATAAGGATTTAGCGCCCTGGGGAGAGCAGTACTTC
CSARDKDLAPWGEQYF
>.|TRBJ1-2|TRBV12-3/TRBV12-4|.
TGTGCCAGCAGTCCCGGGAGCTCCGGGGGCTACACCTTC
CASSPGSSGGYTF
>.|TRBJ1-4|TRBV2|TRBD1
TGTGCCAGCAGTTACGAACAGGGGGCGCGTGAAAAACTGTTTTTT
CASSYEQGAREKLFF
>many|TRBJ2-3|TRBV3-1|.
TGTGCCAGCAGCCAAGACCCCGCAGATACGCAGTATTTT
CASSQDPADTQYF
>many|TRBJ1-5|TRBV11-2|.
TGTGCCAGCTTTGGGGGGGCAGGGGCCAGCAATCAGCCCCAGCATTTT
CASFGGAGASNQPQHF
>few|TRBJ1-6|TRBV30|.
TGTGCCAGCAGCCGCTCAGCGAACTCACCCCTCCACTTT
CASSRSANSPLHF
>once|TRBJ2-1|TRBV5-1|TRBD2
TGCGCCAGCAGCGCGGGGGGCGGGAGCTCCTACAATGAGCAGTTCTTC
CASSAGGGSSYNEQFF
>many|TRBJ2-7|TRBV29-1|.
TGCAGCGTTGTGACGGAGGCCTACGAGCAGTACTTC
CSVVTEAYEQYF
>.|TRBJ2-4|TRBV5-5|.
TGTGCCAGCAGCTTAGACAGTTCTCTAGCCAAAAACATTCAGTACTTC
CASSLDSSLAKNIQYF
>many|TRBJ2-7|TRBV6-2/TRBV6-3|.
TGTGCCAGCAGTTACTCTGACACTACCACCTACGAGCAGTACTTC
CASSYSDTTTYEQYF
>.|TRBJ2-3|TRBV6-1|TRBD2
TGTGCCAGCAGACCCCCCACGGGACTAGCGGGAGATAAAGATACGCAGTATTTT
CASRPPTGLAGDKDTQYF
>many|TRBJ2-7|TRBV20-1|.
TGCAGTGCTAGTGGCAGCTTGAGCTCCTACGAGCAGTACTTC
CSASGSLSSYEQYF
>once|TRBJ1-2|TRBV24-1|.
TGTGCCACCAGTACTGGACTGTTTAACTATGGCTACACCTTC
CATSTGLFNYGYTF
>many|TRBJ2-7|TRBV12-3/TRBV12-4|.
TGTGCCAGCAGTTTACGGAGGGCCTACGAGCAGTACTTC
CASSLRRAYEQYF
>.|TRBJ2-1|TRBV6-1|.
TGTGCCAGCAAGAGGGCAGAGACTTACAATGAGCAGTTCTTC
CASKRAETYNEQFF
>.|TRBJ2-2|TRBV19|.
TGTGCCGGGGGTGGGGGGCACACCGGGGAGCTGTTTTTT
CAGGGGHTGELFF
>few|TRBJ1-6|TRBV13|.
TGTGTCAGCAGCGGGGGGATGAACTCCTATAATTCACCCCTCCACTTT
CVSSGGMNSYNSPLHF
>many|TRBJ1-1|TRBV5-1|.
TGCGCCAGCAGCTTGGATTTTGTCACTGAAGCTTTCTTT
CASSLDFVTEAFF
>.|TRBJ2-1|TRBV24-1|.
TGTGCCACCAGTGATAGGGTATACATCGGTGAGCAGTTCTTC
CATSDRVYIGEQFF
>many|TRBJ2-1|TRBV13|TRBD2
TGTGCCAGCAGTAGCGGGGGGAACTCCTACAATGAGCAGTTCTTC
CASSSGGNSYNEQFF
>.|TRBJ1-5|TRBV6-1|.
TGTGCCAGCACCAAAACGCAGGGTCATCAGCCCCAGCATTTT
CASTKTQGHQPQHF
>many|TRBJ2-7|TRBV30|.
TGTGCCTCCGGATACAAGGCCTACGAGCAGTACTTC
CASGYKAYEQYF
>many|TRBJ2-2|TRBV14|.
TGTGCCAGCAGCCACGAGCCCGACGGGGAGCTGTTTTTT
CASSHEPDGELFF
>many|TRBJ2-7|TRBV28|.
TGTGCCAGCAGTTTACGGGGCCCCTCCTACGAGCAGTACTTC
CASSLRGPSYEQYF